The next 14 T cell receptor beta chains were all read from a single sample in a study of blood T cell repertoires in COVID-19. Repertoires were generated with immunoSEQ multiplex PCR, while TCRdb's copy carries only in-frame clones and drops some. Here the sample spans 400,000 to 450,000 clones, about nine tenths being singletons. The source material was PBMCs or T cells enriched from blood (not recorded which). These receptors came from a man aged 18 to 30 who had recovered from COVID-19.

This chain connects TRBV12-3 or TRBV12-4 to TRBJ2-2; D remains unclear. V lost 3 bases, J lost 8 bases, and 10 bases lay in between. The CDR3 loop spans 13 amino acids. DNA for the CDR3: TGTGCCAGCAGTTTCGACACCGTTGGGGAGCTGTTTTTT. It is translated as CASSFDTVGELFF.

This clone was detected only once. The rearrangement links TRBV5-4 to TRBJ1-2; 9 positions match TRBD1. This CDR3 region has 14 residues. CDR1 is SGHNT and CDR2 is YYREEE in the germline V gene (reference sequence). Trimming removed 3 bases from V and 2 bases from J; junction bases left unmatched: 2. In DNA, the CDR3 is TGTGCCAGCAGCTCGGGGACAGGGAACTATGGCTACACCTTC. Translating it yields CASSSGTGNYGYTF.

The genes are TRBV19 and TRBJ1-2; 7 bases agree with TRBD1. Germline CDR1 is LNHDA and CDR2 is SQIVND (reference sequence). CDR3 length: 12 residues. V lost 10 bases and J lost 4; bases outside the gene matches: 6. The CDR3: CATDRVPYGYTF. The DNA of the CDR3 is TGTGCCACTGACAGGGTCCCCTATGGCTACACCTTC.

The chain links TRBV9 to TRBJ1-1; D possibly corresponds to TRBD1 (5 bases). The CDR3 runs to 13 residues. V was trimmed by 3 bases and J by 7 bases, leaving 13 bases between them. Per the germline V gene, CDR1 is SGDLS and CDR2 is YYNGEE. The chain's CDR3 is CASSGRGNGEAFF. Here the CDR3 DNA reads TGTGCCAGCAGCGGTCGGGGGAACGGTGAAGCTTTCTTT.

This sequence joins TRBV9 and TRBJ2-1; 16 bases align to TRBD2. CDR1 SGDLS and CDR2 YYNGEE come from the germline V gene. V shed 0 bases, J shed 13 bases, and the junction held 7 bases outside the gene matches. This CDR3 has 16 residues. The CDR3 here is CASSVVGLAGGPGQFF. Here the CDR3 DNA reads TGTGCCAGCAGCGTAGTGGGACTAGCGGGGGGGCCGGGCCAGTTCTTC.

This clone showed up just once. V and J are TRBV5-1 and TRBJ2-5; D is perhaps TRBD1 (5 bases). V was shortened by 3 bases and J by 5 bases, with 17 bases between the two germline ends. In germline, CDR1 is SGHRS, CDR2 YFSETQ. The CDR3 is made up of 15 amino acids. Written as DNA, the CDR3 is TGCGCCAGCAGCTCCTACCAGGGTTTAGGGGAGACCCAGTACTTC. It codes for CASSSYQGLGETQYF.

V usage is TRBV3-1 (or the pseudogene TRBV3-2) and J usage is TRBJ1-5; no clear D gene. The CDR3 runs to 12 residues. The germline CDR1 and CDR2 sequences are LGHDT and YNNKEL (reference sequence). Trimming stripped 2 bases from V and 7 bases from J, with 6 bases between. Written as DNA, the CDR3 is TGTGCCAGCAGCCAATTTGAGCAGCCCCAGCATTTT. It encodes CASSQFEQPQHF.

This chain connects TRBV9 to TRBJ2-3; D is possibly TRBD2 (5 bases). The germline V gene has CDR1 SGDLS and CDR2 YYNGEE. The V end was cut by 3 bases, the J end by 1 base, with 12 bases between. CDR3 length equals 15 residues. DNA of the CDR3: TGTGCCAGCAGCGCCTCCGGGGAACGCACAGATACGCAGTATTTT. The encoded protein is CASSASGERTDTQYF.

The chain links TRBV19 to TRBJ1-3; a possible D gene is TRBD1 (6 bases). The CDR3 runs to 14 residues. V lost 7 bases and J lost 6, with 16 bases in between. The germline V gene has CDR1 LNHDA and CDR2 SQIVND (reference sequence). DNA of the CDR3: TGTGCCAGTAACAGGGCGAGCTACGAAAACACCATATATTTT. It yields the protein CASNRASYENTIYF.

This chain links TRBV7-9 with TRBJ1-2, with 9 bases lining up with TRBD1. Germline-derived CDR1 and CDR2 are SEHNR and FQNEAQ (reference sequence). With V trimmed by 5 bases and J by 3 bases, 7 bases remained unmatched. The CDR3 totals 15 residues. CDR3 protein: CASSPRDRVDYGYTF. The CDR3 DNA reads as TGTGCCAGCAGCCCGCGGGACAGGGTAGACTATGGCTACACCTTC.

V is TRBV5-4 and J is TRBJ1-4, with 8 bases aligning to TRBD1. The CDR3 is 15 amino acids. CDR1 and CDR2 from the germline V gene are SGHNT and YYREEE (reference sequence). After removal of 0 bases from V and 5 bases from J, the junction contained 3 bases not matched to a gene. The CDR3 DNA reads TGTGCCAGCAGCTTGGGACGGACAGGGAATGAAAAACTGTTTTTT. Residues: CASSLGRTGNEKLFF.

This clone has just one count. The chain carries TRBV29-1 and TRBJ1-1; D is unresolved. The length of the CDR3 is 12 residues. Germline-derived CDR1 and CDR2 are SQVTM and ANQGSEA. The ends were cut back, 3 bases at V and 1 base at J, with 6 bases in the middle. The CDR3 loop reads CSVDRQNTEAFF. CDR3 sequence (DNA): TGCAGCGTTGATAGACAGAACACTGAAGCTTTCTTT.

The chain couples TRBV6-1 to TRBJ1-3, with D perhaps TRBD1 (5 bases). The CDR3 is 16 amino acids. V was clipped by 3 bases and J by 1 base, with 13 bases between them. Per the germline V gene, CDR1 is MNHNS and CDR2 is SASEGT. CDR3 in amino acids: CASSENRGGSGNTIYF. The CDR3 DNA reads TGTGCCAGCAGTGAGAATAGGGGAGGGTCTGGAAACACCATATATTTT.

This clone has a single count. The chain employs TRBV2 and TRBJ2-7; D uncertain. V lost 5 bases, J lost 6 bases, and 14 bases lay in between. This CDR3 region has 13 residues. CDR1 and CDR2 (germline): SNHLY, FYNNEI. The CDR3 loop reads CASSLTVAFEQYF. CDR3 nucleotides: TGTGCCAGCAGTCTTACGGTAGCCTTCGAGCAGTACTTC. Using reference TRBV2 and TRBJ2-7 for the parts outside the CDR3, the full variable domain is EPEVTQTPSHQVTQMGQEVILRCVPISNHLYFYWYRQILGQKVEFLVSFYNNEISEKSEIFDDQFSVERPDGSNFTLKIRSTKLEDSAMYFCASSLTVAFEQYFGPGTRLTVT.